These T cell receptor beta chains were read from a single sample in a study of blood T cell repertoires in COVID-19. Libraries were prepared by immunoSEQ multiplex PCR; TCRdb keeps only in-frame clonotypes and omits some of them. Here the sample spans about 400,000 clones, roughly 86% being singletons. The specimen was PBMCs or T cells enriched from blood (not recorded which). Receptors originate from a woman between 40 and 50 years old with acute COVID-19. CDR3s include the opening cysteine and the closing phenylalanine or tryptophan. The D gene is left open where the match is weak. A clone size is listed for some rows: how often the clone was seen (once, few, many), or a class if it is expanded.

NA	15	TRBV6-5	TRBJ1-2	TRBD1	TGTGCCAGCAAGTGGAGCCAAGGGGGCCACTATGGCTACACCTTC	CASKWSQGGHYGYTF
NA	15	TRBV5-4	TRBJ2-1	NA	TGTGCCAGCAGCCCCGCAAGTAGCTCCTACAATGAGCAGTTCTTC	CASSPASSSYNEQFF
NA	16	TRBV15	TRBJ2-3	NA	TGTGCCACCAGCAAACAAGACAGTCACCATGTAGATACGCAGTATTTT	CATSKQDSHHVDTQYF
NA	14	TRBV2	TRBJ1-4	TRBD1	TGTGCCAGCACCTCGACAGGGAGGACTGAAAAACTGTTTTTT	CASTSTGRTEKLFF
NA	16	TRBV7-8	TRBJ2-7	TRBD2	TGTGCCAGCAGCTTAGGTTCTGCTAGCGGGGTGCTTGAGCAGTACTTC	CASSLGSASGVLEQYF
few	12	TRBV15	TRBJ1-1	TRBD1	TGTGCCACCAGCAGAGTCCAGGGGGCGGCTTTCTTT	CATSRVQGAAFF
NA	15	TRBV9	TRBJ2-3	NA	TGTGCCAGCAGCGTAGGTGTCGGGAGCACAGATACGCAGTATTTT	CASSVGVGSTDTQYF
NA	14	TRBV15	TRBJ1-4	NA	TGTGCCACCAGCCCAAGGACAAATAATGAAAAACTGTTTTTT	CATSPRTNNEKLFF
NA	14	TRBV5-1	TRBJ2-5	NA	TGCGCCAGCAGAGTCTCGGATCAGGAAGAGACCCAGTACTTC	CASRVSDQEETQYF
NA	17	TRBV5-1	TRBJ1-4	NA	TGCGCCAGCAGCTTGGCCGGGTCAGGGCAGACAAATGAAAAACTGTTTTTT	CASSLAGSGQTNEKLFF
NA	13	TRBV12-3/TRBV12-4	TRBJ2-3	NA	TGTGCCAGCACGATAGACACCACAGATACGCAGTATTTT	CASTIDTTDTQYF
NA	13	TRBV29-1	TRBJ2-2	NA	TGCAGCGTGGGGGACACGAACACCGGGGAGCTGTTTTTT	CSVGDTNTGELFF
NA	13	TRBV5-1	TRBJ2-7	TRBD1	TGCGCCAGCAGCTCGGGACAGTACTACGAGCAGTACTTC	CASSSGQYYEQYF
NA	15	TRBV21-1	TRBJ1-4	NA	TGTGCCAGTTGGGGAGTCCGGGGGACTAATGAAAAACTGTTTTTT	CASWGVRGTNEKLFF
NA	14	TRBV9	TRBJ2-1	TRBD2	TGTGCCAGCAGCGGACTAGCGGGTGTTTTTGAGCAGTTCTTC	CASSGLAGVFEQFF
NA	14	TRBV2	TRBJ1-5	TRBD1	TGTGCCAGCAGTGGGGGACAGCTCAATCAGCCCCAGCATTTT	CASSGGQLNQPQHF
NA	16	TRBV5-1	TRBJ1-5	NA	TGCGCCAGCAGCTTGGAAGGGGACTATAGCAATCAGCCCCAGCATTTT	CASSLEGDYSNQPQHF
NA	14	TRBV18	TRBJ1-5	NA	TGTGCCAGCTCACCACGGCAGAGCAATCAGCCCCAGCATTTT	CASSPRQSNQPQHF
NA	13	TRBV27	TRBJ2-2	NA	TGTGCCAGCAGTATAACGAACACCGGGGAGCTGTTTTTT	CASSITNTGELFF
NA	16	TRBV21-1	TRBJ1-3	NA	TGTGCCAGCAGCATCTTGGACAGGGCCTCTGGAAACACCATATATTTT	CASSILDRASGNTIYF
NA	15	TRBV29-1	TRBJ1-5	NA	TGCAGCGGCTCAAGAGGCGGTATGTACAATCAGCCCCAGCATTTT	CSGSRGGMYNQPQHF